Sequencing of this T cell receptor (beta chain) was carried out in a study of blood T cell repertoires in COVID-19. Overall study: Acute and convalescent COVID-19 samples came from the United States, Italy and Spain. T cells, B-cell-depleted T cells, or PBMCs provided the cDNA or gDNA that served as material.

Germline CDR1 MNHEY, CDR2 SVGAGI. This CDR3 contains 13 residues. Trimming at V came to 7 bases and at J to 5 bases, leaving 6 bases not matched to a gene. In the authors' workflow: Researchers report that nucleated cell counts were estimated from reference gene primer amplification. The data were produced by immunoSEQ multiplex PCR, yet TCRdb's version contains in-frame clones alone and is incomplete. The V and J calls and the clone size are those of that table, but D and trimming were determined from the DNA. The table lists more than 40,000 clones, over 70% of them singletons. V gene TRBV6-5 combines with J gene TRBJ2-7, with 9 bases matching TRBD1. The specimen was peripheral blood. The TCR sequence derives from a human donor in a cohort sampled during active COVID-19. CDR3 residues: CASTGTGLHEQYF. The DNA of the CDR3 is TGTGCCAGCACCGGGACAGGGTTGCACGAGCAGTACTTC.